Listed below are T cell receptor beta chains from one sample, sequenced in a study of cytomegalovirus exposure and HLA in healthy donors. The data were produced by immunoSEQ multiplex PCR, yet TCRdb's version contains in-frame clones alone and is incomplete. The sample shows some 140,000 clones, 75% to 85% of them seen only once. What was sequenced was PBMCs. The receptors shown here come from a woman aged 50 to 65 in good health and CMV-seropositive. Each CDR3 is given with its conserved first and last residue. Fields, in order: clone size, V gene, J gene, D gene, CDR3 protein, CDR3 DNA. A D gene is named only where the DNA matches it firmly. Expanded clones get a size class; other rows say once, few or many, or leave the size out.

few,TRBV29-1,TRBJ2-7,TRBD1,CSVEGTGKNPYEQYF,TGCAGCGTTGAAGGGACAGGGAAAAATCCCTACGAGCAGTACTTC
-,TRBV2,TRBJ2-7,-,CASSLDSFAYEQYF,TGTGCCAGCAGTTTGGACAGTTTCGCCTACGAGCAGTACTTC
-,TRBV28,TRBJ2-3,-,CASSGSVDTQYF,TGTGCCAGCAGCGGGTCGGTAGATACGCAGTATTTT
-,TRBV6-6,TRBJ1-1,TRBD1,CASSLGTAEAFF,TGTGCCAGCAGTTTGGGGACAGCTGAAGCTTTCTTT
few,TRBV7-9,TRBJ2-7,TRBD2,CASSPPPKGLAGDEQYF,TGTGCCAGCAGCCCTCCCCCCAAGGGGCTAGCGGGAGACGAGCAGTACTTC
-,TRBV28,TRBJ1-5,-,CASSLWEGNQPQHF,TGTGCCAGCAGTTTATGGGAGGGCAATCAGCCCCAGCATTTT
-,TRBV30,TRBJ1-3,-,CAWTWRGFGNTIYF,TGTGCCTGGACGTGGAGGGGTTTTGGAAACACCATATATTTT
-,TRBV10-1,TRBJ1-5,TRBD1,CATPIGDRGSWQPQHF,TGCGCCACACCAATCGGGGACAGGGGGTCTTGGCAGCCCCAGCATTTT
-,TRBV9,TRBJ2-1,TRBD2,CASSTTSGNDEQFF,TGTGCCAGCAGCACTACTAGCGGGAACGATGAGCAGTTCTTC
-,TRBV19,TRBJ2-7,TRBD2,CASSPHSGGLSSYEQYF,TGTGCCAGTAGTCCTCATTCGGGGGGTCTCAGTTCCTACGAGCAGTACTTC
-,TRBV4-1,TRBJ1-6,TRBD1,CASRQRQGASYNSPLHF,TGCGCCAGCAGGCAAAGACAGGGGGCTTCCTATAATTCACCCCTCCACTTT
few,TRBV19,TRBJ2-7,TRBD1,CAAGTGSYEQYF,TGTGCCGCCGGGACAGGATCCTACGAGCAGTACTTC
-,TRBV28,TRBJ1-2,TRBD1,CASSQQGARGYTF,TGTGCCAGCAGCCAACAGGGGGCTAGGGGCTACACCTTC
few,TRBV7-3,TRBJ2-1,TRBD1,CASSPTGIYNEQFF,TGTGCCAGCAGCCCGACAGGGATCTACAATGAGCAGTTCTTC
-,TRBV5-1,TRBJ1-2,-,CASSNGTLSSYTF,TGCGCCAGCAGCAACGGGACACTGAGTAGCTACACCTTC
-,TRBV5-1,TRBJ2-6,-,CASSSAISGANVLTF,TGCGCCAGCAGCTCTGCGATCTCTGGGGCCAACGTCCTGACTTTC
-,TRBV9,TRBJ2-7,-,CASSVTGNAYEQYF,TGTGCCAGCAGCGTAACGGGAAATGCCTACGAGCAGTACTTC
-,TRBV29-1,TRBJ2-7,-,CSVEDLGSYEQYF,TGCAGCGTTGAAGATCTCGGCTCCTACGAGCAGTACTTC
-,TRBV5-6,TRBJ2-1,-,CASSSPNEQFF,TGTGCCAGCAGCTCCCCGAATGAGCAGTTCTTC
few,TRBV7-3,TRBJ2-3,-,CASSPPESDTQYF,TGTGCCAGCAGCCCCCCGGAGTCAGATACGCAGTATTTT
-,TRBV7-9,TRBJ1-1,-,CASSARRVATTEAFF,TGTGCCAGCAGCGCTCGCAGGGTGGCGACCACTGAAGCTTTCTTT
-,TRBV21-1,TRBJ1-5,-,CASIRGGKFSNQPQHF,TGTGCCAGCATCAGGGGAGGGAAATTTTCCAATCAGCCCCAGCATTTT
-,TRBV7-3,TRBJ2-1,-,CASSSSGHEQFF,TGTGCCAGCAGCTCTAGTGGCCATGAGCAGTTCTTC
-,TRBV13,TRBJ1-1,-,CASSPGSRSEAFF,TGTGCCAGCAGCCCAGGCAGTAGGTCTGAAGCTTTCTTT
-,TRBV28,TRBJ2-1,TRBD2,CASSLAGGLVGEQFF,TGTGCCAGCAGTTTAGCGGGAGGGCTAGTCGGTGAGCAGTTCTTC
-,TRBV18,TRBJ2-1,-,CASSPAVQGSYNEQFF,TGTGCCAGCTCACCCGCTGTTCAGGGCTCCTACAATGAGCAGTTCTTC
-,TRBV28,TRBJ1-5,TRBD1,CASSFGQGDVQPQHF,TGTGCCAGCAGTTTTGGACAGGGGGATGTTCAGCCCCAGCATTTT
-,TRBV5-6,TRBJ1-2,TRBD1,CASSLKYGTAYGYTF,TGTGCCAGCAGCTTGAAGTACGGGACAGCCTATGGCTACACCTTC
-,TRBV7-2,TRBJ2-2,TRBD2,CASSPTSGRALTGELFF,TGTGCCAGCAGCCCAACTAGCGGGAGGGCCTTAACCGGGGAGCTGTTTTTT
once,TRBV28,TRBJ2-7,TRBD1,CASSSGTAPPQYF,TGTGCCAGCAGTTCTGGGACAGCGCCACCGCAGTACTTC
-,TRBV7-9,TRBJ1-1,TRBD1,CASGQGGTEAFF,TGTGCCAGTGGACAGGGAGGGACTGAAGCTTTCTTT
-,TRBV30,TRBJ2-2,-,CAWSLGGTGELFF,TGTGCCTGGAGTCTGGGGGGTACCGGGGAGCTGTTTTTT
-,TRBV5-1,TRBJ2-7,-,CASSLADNRAPAEQYF,TGCGCCAGCAGCTTGGCGGATAACAGGGCCCCTGCCGAGCAGTACTTC
-,TRBV4-2,TRBJ2-3,-,CASSLLVGTSTDTQYF,TGTGCCAGCAGCCTCTTAGTGGGGACTAGCACAGATACGCAGTATTTT
-,TRBV29-1,TRBJ1-2,-,CSVGTQGRGYTF,TGCAGCGTTGGGACCCAGGGGCGAGGCTACACCTTC
-,TRBV5-8,TRBJ2-3,TRBD1,CASSPDRAISDTQYF,TGTGCCAGCAGCCCGGACAGGGCCATATCAGATACGCAGTATTTT
-,TRBV28,TRBJ1-4,-,CATRTNEKLFF,TGTGCCACTAGGACTAATGAAAAACTGTTTTTT
-,TRBV30,TRBJ1-5,-,CAWSYGENQPQHF,TGTGCCTGGAGTTACGGGGAGAATCAGCCCCAGCATTTT
-,TRBV6-1,TRBJ1-1,TRBD1,CASSEMTGVTEAFF,TGTGCCAGCAGTGAGATGACAGGGGTTACTGAAGCTTTCTTT
once,TRBV4-1,TRBJ1-4,TRBD1,CASSQWTGGREKLFF,TGCGCCAGCAGCCAATGGACAGGGGGTAGGGAAAAACTGTTTTTT
once,TRBV30,TRBJ1-5,-,CAWSRTEIGPQHF,TGTGCCTGGAGTAGAACAGAGATCGGGCCCCAGCATTTT
-,TRBV11-1,TRBJ2-5,TRBD1,CASSLQGAETQYF,TGTGCCAGCAGTCTACAGGGGGCAGAGACCCAGTACTTC
once,TRBV4-1,TRBJ1-6,TRBD1,CASSRGTGGSYNSPLHF,TGCGCCAGCAGCCGGGGGACAGGGGGCTCCTATAATTCACCCCTCCACTTT
once,TRBV28,TRBJ1-1,-,CASSSSPGRSTEAFF,TGTGCCAGCAGTTCCTCGCCGGGAAGGAGCACTGAAGCTTTCTTT
-,TRBV10-3,TRBJ1-5,-,CAIAGGAYQPQHF,TGTGCCATCGCCGGGGGGGCCTATCAGCCCCAGCATTTT
-,TRBV18,TRBJ2-1,TRBD1,CASSLQGALGNEQFF,TGTGCCAGCTCACTACAGGGGGCATTAGGGAATGAGCAGTTCTTC